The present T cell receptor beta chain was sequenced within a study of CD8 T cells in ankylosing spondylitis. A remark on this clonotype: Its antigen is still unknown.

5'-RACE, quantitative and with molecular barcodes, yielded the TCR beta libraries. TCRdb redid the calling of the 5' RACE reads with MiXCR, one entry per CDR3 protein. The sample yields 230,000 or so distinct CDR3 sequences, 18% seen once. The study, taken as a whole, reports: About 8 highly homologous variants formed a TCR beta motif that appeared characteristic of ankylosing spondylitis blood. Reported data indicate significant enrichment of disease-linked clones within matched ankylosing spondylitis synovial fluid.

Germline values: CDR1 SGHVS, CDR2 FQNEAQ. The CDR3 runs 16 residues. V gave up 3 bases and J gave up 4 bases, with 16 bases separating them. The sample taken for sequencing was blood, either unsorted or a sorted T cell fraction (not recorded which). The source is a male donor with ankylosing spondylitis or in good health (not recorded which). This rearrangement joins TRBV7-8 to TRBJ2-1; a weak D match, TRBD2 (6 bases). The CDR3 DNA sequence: TGTGCCAGCAGCTTGGAGGGCGGGACCTATTACAATGAGCAGTTCTTC. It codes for CASSLEGGTYYNEQFF.